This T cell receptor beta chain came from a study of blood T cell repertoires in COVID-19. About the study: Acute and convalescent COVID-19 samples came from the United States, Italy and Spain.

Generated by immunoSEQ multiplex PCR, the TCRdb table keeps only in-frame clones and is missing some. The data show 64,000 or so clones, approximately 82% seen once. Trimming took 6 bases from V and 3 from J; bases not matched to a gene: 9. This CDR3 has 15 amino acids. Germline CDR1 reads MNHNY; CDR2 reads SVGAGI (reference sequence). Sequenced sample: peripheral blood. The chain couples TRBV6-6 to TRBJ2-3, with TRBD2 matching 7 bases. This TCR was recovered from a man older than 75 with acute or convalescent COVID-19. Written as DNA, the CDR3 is TGTGCCAGCAGCCCTGGCGGCGGGGGTACAGATACGCAGTATTTT. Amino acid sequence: CASSPGGGGTDTQYF.